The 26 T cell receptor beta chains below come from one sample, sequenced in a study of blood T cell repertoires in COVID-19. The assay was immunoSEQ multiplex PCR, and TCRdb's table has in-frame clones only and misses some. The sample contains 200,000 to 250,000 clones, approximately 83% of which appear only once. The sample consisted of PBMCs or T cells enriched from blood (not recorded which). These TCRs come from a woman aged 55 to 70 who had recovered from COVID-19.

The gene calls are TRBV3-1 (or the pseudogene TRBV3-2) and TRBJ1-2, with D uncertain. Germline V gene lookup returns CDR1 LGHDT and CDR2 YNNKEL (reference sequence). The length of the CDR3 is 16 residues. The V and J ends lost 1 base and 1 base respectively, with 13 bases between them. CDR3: CASSQGLSSFNYGYTF. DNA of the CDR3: TGTGCCAGCAGCCAAGGCCTATCGTCTTTTAACTATGGCTACACCTTC.

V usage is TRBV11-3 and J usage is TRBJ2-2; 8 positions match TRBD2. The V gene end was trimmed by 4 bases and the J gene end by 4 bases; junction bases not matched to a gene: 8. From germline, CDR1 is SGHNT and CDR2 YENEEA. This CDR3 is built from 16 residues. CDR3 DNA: TGTGCCAGCAGCTCGTGGCGGGGGGCTACCACCGGGGAGCTGTTTTTT. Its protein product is CASSSWRGATTGELFF.

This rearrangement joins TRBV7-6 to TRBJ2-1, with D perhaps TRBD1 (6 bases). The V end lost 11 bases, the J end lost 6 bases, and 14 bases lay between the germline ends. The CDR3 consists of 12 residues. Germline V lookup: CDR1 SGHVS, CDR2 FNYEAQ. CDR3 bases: TGTGCCTCAGGGGCGTCTGCCAATGAGCAGTTCTTC. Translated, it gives CASGASANEQFF. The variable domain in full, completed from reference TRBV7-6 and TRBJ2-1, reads GAGVSQSPRYKVTKRGQDVALRCDPISGHVSLYWYRQALGQGPEFLTYFNYEAQQDKSGLPNDRFSAERPEGSISTLTIQRTEQRDSAMYRCASGASANEQFFGPGTRLTVL.

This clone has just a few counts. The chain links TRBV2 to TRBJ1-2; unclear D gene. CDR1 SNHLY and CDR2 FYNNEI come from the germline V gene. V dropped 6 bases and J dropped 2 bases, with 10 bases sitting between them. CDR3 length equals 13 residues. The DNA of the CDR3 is TGTGCCAGCAGCCGCGACAAGAACTATGGCTACACCTTC. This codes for CASSRDKNYGYTF.

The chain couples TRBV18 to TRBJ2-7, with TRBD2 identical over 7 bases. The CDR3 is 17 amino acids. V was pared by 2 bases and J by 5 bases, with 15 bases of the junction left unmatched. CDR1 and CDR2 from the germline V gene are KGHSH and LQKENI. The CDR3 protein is CASSPEYVPAGSNEQYF. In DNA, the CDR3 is TGTGCCAGCTCACCAGAATACGTCCCAGCGGGATCTAACGAGCAGTACTTC.

CDR3 in amino acids: CASSDGTENSGNTIYF. CDR3 nucleotides: TGTGCCAGCAGTGATGGGACAGAAAACTCTGGAAACACCATATATTTT. The chain joins TRBV2 to TRBJ1-3; 7 bases map to TRBD1. The germline gives CDR1 SNHLY, CDR2 FYNNEI. Trimming took 3 bases from V and 0 from J; bases not matched to a gene: 5. CDR3 length equals 16 residues.

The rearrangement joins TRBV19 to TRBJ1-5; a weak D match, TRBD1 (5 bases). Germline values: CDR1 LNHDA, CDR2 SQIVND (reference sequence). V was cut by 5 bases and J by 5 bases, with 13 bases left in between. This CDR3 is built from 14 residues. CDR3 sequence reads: CASSPEVGDQPQHF. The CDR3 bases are TGTGCCAGTAGTCCCGAGGTAGGGGATCAGCCCCAGCATTTT.

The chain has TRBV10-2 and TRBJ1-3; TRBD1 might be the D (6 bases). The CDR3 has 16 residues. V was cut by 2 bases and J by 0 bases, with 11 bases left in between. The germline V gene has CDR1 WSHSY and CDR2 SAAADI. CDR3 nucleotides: TGCGCCAGCAGTGAGAGGACAGCCAACTCTGGAAACACCATATATTTT. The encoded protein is CASSERTANSGNTIYF.

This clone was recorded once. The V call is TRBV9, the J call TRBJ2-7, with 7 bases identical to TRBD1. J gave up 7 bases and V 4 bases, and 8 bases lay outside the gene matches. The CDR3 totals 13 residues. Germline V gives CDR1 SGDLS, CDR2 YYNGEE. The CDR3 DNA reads TGTGCCAGCAGCAAACAGGGGAACGAGGAGCAGTACTTC. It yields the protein CASSKQGNEEQYF. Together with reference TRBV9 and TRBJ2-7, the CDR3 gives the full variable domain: DSGVTQTPKHLITATGQRVTLRCSPRSGDLSVYWYQQSLDQGLQFLIQYYNGEERAKGNILERFSAQQFPDLHSELNLSSLELGDSALYFCASSKQGNEEQYFGPGTRLTVT.

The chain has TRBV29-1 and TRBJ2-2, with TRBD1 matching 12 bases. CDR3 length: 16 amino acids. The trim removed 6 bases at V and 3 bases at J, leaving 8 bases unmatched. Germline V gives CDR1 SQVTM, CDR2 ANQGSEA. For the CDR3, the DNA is TGCAGCGTCGGAAGGGGACAGGGGGCGGACACCGGGGAGCTGTTTTTT. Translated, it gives CSVGRGQGADTGELFF.

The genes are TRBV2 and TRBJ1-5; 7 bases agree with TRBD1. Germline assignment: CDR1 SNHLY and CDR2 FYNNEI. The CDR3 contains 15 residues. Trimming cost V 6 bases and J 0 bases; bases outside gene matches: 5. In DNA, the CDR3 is TGTGCCAGCAGGGGGGACAGTTATAGCAATCAGCCCCAGCATTTT. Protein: CASRGDSYSNQPQHF.

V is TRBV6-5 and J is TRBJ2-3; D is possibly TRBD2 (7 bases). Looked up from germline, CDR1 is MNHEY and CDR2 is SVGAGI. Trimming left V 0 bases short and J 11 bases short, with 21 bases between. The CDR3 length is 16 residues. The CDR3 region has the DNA TGTGCCAGCAGTTACTCGGGGCGGGGGCCCGTCCCTGAGCAGTATTTT. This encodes CASSYSGRGPVPEQYF.

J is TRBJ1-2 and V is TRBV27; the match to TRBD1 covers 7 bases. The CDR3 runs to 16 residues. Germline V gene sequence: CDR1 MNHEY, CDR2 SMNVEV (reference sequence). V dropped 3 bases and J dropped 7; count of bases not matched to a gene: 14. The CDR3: CASSFKPTGTELGYTF. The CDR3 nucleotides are TGTGCCAGCAGTTTCAAACCGACCGGGACAGAGCTTGGCTACACCTTC.

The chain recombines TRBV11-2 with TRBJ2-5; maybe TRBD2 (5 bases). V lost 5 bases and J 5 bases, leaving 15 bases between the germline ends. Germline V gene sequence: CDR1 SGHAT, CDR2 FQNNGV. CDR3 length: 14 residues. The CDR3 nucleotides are TGTGCCAGCAGCCCTGGACTCCACGGGGAGACCCAGTACTTC. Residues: CASSPGLHGETQYF.

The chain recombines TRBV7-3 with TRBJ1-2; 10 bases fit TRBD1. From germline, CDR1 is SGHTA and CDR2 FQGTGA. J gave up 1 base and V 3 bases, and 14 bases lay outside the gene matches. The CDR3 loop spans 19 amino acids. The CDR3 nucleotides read TGTGCCAGCAGCTTCTTTTCTCGCAGGACAGGGGGTTTTAACTATGGCTACACCTTC. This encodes CASSFFSRRTGGFNYGYTF.

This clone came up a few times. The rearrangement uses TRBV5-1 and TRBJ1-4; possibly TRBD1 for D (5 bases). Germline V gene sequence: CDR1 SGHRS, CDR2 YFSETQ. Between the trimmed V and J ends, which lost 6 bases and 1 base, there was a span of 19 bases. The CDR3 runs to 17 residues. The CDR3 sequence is CASNGRSEGLTNEKLFF. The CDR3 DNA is TGCGCCAGCAATGGCCGGTCGGAGGGACTAACTAATGAAAAACTGTTTTTT.

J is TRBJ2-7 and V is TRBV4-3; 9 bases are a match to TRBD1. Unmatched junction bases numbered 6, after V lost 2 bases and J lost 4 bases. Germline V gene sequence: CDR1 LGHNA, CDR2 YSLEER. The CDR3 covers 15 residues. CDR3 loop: CASSQHDRGEYEQYF. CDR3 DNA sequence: TGCGCCAGCAGCCAACATGACAGGGGGGAGTACGAGCAGTACTTC.

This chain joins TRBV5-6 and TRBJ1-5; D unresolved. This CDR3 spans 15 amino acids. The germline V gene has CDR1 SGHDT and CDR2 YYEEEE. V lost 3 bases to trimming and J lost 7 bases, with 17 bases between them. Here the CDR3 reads CASSSGRAERQPQHF. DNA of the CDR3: TGTGCCAGCAGCTCCGGGAGGGCAGAGCGGCAGCCCCAGCATTTT.

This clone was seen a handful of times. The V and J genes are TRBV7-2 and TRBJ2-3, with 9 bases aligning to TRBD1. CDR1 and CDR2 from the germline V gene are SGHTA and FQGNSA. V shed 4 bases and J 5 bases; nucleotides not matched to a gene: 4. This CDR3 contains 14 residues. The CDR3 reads CASSSRTGEDTQYF. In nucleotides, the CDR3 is TGTGCCAGCAGCTCAAGGACAGGGGAAGATACGCAGTATTTT.

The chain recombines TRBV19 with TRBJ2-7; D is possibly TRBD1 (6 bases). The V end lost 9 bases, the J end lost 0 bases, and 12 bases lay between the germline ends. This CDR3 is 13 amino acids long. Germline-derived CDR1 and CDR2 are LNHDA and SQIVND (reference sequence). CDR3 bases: TGTGCCAGCACCCGGGACAACTCCTACGAGCAGTACTTC. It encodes CASTRDNSYEQYF.

The CDR3 reads CASSAGTGVSPLHF. The CDR3 DNA sequence: TGTGCCAGCAGCGCCGGGACAGGGGTGTCCCCCCTCCACTTT. The chain is built from TRBV6-5 and TRBJ1-6; 10 positions agree with TRBD1. Germline CDR1 is MNHEY and CDR2 is SVGAGI. Trimming at V came to 6 bases and at J to 13 bases, leaving 9 bases not matched to a gene. CDR3 length equals 14 residues.

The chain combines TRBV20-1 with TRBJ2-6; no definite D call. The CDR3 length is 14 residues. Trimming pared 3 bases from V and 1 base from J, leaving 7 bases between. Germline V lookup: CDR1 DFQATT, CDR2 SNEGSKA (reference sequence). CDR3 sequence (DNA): TGCAGTGCTAGTCCCCTATCTGGGGCCAACGTCCTGACTTTC. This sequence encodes CSASPLSGANVLTF.

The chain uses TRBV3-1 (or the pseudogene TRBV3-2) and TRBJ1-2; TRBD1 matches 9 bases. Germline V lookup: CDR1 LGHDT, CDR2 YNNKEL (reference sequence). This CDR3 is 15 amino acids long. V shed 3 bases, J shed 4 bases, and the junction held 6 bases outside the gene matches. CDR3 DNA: TGTGCCAGCAGCCAGGGGGACAGGGCCGGCTATGGCTACACCTTC. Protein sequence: CASSQGDRAGYGYTF.

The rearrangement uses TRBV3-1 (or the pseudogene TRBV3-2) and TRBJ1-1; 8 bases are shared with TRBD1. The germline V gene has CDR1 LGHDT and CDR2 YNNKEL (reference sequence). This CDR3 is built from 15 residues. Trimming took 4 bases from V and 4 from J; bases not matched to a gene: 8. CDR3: CASSPTGGWLTEAFF. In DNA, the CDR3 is TGTGCCAGCAGCCCAACAGGGGGGTGGCTCACTGAAGCTTTCTTT.

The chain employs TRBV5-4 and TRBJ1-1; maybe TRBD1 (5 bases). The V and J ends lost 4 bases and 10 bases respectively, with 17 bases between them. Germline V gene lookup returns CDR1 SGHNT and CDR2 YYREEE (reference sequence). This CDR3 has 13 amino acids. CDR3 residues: CASSPGVGRGAFF. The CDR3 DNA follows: TGTGCCAGCAGCCCGGGGGTAGGGAGAGGAGCTTTCTTT.

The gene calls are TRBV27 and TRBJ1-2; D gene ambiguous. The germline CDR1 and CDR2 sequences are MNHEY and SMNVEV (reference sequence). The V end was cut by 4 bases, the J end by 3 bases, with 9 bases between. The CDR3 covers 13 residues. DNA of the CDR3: TGTGCCAGCAGTTCCGACACTCACTATGGCTACACCTTC. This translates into CASSSDTHYGYTF.